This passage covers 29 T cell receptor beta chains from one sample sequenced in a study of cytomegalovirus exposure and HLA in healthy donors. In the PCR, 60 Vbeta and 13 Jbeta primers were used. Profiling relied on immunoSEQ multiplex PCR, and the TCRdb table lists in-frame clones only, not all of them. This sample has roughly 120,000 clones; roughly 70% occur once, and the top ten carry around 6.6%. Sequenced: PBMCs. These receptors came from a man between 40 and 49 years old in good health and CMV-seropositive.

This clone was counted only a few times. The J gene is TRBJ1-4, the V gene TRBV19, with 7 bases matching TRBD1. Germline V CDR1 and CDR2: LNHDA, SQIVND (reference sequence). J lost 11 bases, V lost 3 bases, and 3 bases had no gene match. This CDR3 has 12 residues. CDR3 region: CASSIDRDKLFF. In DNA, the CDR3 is TGTGCCAGTAGTATCGACAGGGACAAACTGTTTTTT.

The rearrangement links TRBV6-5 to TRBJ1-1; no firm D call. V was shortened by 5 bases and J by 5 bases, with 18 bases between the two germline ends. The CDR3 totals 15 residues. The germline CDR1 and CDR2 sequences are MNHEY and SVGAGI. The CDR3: CASSKRTGRSTEAFF. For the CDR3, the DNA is TGTGCCAGCAGTAAACGTACCGGCAGGTCGACTGAAGCTTTCTTT.

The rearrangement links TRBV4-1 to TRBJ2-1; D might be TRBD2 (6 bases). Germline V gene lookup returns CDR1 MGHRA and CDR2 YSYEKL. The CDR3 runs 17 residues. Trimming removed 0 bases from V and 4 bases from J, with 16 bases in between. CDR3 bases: TGCGCCAGCAGCCAAGAGTCCGGGACTCTAAATTACAATGAGCAGTTCTTC. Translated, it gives CASSQESGTLNYNEQFF.

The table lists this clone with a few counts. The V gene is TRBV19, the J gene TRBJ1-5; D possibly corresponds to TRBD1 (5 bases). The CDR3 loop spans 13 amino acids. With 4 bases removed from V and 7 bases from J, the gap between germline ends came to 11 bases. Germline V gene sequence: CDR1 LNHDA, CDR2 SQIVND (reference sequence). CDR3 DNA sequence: TGTGCCAGTAGTACGCTTGGGGGGCAGCCCCAGCATTTT. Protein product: CASSTLGGQPQHF.

Here the CDR3 reads CASSLGDRGWSETQYF. As DNA, the CDR3 is TGCGCCAGCAGCTTGGGCGACAGGGGTTGGAGTGAGACCCAGTACTTC. This chain links TRBV5-1 with TRBJ2-5, with TRBD1 matching over 8 bases. Per germline, CDR1 SGHRS and CDR2 YFSETQ. This CDR3 has 16 residues. V lost 0 bases to trimming and J lost 5 bases; unmatched junction nucleotides: 9.

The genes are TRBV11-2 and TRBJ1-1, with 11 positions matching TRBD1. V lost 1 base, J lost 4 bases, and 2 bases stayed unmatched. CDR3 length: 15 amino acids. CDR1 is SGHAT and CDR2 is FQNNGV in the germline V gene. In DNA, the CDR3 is TGTGCCAGCAGCTTAGGGGACAGGGGGTCCACTGAAGCTTTCTTT. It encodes CASSLGDRGSTEAFF.

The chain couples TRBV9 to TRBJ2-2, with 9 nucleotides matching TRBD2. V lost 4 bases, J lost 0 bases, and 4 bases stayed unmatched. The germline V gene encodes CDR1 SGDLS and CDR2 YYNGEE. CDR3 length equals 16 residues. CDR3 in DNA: TGTGCCAGCAGCTCAGGACTAGCGCCGAACACCGGGGAGCTGTTTTTT. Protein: CASSSGLAPNTGELFF.

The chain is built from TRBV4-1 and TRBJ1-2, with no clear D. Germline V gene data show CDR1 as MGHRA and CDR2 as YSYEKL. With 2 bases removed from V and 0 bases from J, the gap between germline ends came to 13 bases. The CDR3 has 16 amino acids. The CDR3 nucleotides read TGCGCCAGCAGCCAAATAAGGCTGGAGGCTAACTATGGCTACACCTTC. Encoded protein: CASSQIRLEANYGYTF.

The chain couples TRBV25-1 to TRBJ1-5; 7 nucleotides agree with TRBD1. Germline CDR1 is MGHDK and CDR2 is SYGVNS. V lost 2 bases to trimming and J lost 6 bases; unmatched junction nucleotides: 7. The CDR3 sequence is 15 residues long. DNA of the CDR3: TGTGCCAGCAGTGAAAACAGGGGTATCTCTCAGCCCCAGCATTTT. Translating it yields CASSENRGISQPQHF. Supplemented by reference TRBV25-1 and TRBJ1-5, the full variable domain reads EADIYQTPRYLVIGTGKKITLECSQTMGHDKMYWYQQDPGMELHLIHYSYGVNSTEKGDLSSESTVSRIRTEHFPLTLESARPSHTSQYLCASSENRGISQPQHFGDGTRLSIL.

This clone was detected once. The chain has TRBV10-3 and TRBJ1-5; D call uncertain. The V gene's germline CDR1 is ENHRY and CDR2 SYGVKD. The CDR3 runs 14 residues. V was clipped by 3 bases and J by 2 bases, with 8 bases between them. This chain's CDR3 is CAISDRNGNQPQHF. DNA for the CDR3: TGTGCCATCAGTGACAGGAATGGCAATCAGCCCCAGCATTTT.

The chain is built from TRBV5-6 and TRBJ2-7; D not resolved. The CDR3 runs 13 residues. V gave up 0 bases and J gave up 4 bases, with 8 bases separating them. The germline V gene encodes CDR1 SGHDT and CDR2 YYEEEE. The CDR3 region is CASSLVTEYEQYF. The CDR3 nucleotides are TGTGCCAGCAGCTTGGTCACAGAATACGAGCAGTACTTC.

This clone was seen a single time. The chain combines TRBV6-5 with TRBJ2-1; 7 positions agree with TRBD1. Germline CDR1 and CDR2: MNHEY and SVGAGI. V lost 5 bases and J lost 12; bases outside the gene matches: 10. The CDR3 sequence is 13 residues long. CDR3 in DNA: TGTGCCAGCAGTGAAACGGGACAGTCATTGCAGTTCTTC. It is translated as CASSETGQSLQFF.

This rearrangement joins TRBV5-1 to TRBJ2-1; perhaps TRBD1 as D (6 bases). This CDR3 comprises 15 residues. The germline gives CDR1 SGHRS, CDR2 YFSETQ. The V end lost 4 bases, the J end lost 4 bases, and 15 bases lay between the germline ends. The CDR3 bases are TGCGCCAGCAGCCAACAGGGTATTGGGTACAATGAGCAGTTCTTC. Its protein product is CASSQQGIGYNEQFF.

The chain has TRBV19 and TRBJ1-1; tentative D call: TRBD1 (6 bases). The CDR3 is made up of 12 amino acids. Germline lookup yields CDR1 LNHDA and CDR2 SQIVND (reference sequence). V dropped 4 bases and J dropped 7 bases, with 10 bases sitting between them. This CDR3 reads CASSNRVGEAFF. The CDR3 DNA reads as TGTGCCAGTAGTAACAGGGTCGGTGAAGCTTTCTTT. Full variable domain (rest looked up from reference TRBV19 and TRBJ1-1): DGGITQSPKYLFRKEGQNVTLSCEQNLNHDAMYWYRQDPGQGLRLIYYSQIVNDFQKGDIAEGYSVSREKKESFPLTVTSAQKNPTAFYLCASSNRVGEAFFGQGTRLTVV.

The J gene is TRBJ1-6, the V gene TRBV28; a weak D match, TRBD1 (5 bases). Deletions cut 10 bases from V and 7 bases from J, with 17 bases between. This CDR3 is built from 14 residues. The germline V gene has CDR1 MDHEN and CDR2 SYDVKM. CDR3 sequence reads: CATLQGRGNSPLHF. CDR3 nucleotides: TGTGCCACCCTTCAGGGAAGGGGCAATTCACCCCTCCACTTT.

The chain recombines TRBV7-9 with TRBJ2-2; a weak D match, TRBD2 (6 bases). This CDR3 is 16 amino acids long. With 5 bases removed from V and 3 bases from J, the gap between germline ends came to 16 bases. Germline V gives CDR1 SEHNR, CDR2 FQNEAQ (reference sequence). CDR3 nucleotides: TGTGCCAGCAGCACCCGCGAGGGGACTTACACCGGGGAGCTGTTTTTT. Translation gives CASSTREGTYTGELFF.

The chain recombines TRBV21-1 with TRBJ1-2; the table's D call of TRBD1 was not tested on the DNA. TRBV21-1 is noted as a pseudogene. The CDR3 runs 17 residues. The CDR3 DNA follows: TGTGCCAGCAGCCCTACCGGGACAGGGACGCCTAACTATGGCTACACCTTC. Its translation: CASSPTGTGTPNYGYTF.

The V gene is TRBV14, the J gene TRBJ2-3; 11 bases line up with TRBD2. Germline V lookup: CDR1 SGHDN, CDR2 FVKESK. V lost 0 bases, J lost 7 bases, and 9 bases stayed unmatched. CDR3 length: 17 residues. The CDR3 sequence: CASSQDPTSGSIYTQYF. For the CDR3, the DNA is TGTGCCAGCAGCCAAGACCCCACTAGCGGGAGTATTTATACGCAGTATTTT.

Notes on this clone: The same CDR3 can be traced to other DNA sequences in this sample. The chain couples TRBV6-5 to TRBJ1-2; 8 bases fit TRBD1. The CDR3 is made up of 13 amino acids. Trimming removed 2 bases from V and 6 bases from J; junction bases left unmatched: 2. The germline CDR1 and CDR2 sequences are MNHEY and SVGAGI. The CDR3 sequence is CASSYGQGDGYTF. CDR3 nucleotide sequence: TGTGCCAGCAGTTACGGACAGGGAGATGGCTACACCTTC.

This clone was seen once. The CDR3 nucleotides are TGTGCCAGCAGTGGAACAAAACAGCCCCAGCATTTT. Protein: CASSGTKQPQHF. This sequence joins TRBV2 and TRBJ1-5; D is unresolved. Germline V gene data show CDR1 as SNHLY and CDR2 as FYNNEI. The CDR3 length is 12 residues. Trimming stripped 4 bases from V and 7 bases from J, with 8 bases between.

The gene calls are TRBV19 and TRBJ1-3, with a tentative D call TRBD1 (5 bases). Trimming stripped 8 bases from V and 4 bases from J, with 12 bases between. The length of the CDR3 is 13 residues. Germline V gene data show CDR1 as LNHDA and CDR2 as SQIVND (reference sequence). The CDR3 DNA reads TGTGCCAGTCTAAGACAGTTCGGAAACACCATATATTTT. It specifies CASLRQFGNTIYF. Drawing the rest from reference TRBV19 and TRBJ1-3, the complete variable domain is DGGITQSPKYLFRKEGQNVTLSCEQNLNHDAMYWYRQDPGQGLRLIYYSQIVNDFQKGDIAEGYSVSREKKESFPLTVTSAQKNPTAFYLCASLRQFGNTIYFGEGSWLTVV.

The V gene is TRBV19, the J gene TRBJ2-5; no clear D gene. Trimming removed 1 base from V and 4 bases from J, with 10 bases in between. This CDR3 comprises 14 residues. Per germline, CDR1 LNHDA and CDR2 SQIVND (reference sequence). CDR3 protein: CASSIGPEAETQYF. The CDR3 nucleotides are TGTGCCAGTAGTATAGGCCCAGAGGCAGAGACCCAGTACTTC.

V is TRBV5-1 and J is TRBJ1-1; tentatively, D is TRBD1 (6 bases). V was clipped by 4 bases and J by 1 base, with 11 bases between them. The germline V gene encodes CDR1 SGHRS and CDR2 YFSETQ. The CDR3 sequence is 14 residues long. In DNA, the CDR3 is TGCGCCAGCAGCGCCAACAGGGAGAACACTGAAGCTTTCTTT. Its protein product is CASSANRENTEAFF.

The CDR3 loop is CASSHQTGGRDTEAFF. The CDR3 DNA is TGTGCCAGCAGTCATCAGACAGGGGGCCGAGACACTGAAGCTTTCTTT. The chain uses TRBV27 and TRBJ1-1; 10 nucleotides align to TRBD1. Germline loops: CDR1 MNHEY, CDR2 SMNVEV (reference sequence). The CDR3 loop spans 16 amino acids. Trimming took 5 bases from V and 3 from J; bases not matched to a gene: 9.

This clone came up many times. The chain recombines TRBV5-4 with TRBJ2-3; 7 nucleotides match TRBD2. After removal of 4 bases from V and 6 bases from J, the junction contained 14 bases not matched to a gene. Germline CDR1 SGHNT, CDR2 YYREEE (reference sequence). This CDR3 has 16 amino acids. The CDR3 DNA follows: TGTGCCAGCAGCACTACAAGGGAGGGGCTTGCGGATACGCAGTATTTT. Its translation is CASSTTREGLADTQYF.

Written as DNA, the CDR3 is TGTGCCAGCTCACCAGACAGGGGCTATGGCTACACCTTC. This sequence encodes CASSPDRGYGYTF. V gene TRBV18 combines with J gene TRBJ1-2; 8 positions agree with TRBD1. Germline values: CDR1 KGHSH, CDR2 LQKENI. The length of the CDR3 is 13 residues. J gave up 4 bases and V 2 bases, and 0 bases lay outside the gene matches.

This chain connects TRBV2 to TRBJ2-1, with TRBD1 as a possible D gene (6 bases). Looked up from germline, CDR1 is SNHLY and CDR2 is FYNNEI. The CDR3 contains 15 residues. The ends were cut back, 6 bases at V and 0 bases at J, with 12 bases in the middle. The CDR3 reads CASRVDRSSYNEQFF. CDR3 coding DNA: TGTGCCAGCAGGGTCGACAGGAGCTCCTACAATGAGCAGTTCTTC.

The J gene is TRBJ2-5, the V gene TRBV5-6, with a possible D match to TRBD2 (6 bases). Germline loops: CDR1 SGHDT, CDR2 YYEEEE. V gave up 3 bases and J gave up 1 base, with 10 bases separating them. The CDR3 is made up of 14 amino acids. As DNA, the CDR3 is TGTGCCAGCAGCTCGGGACTTCCCCAAGAGACCCAGTACTTC. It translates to CASSSGLPQETQYF.

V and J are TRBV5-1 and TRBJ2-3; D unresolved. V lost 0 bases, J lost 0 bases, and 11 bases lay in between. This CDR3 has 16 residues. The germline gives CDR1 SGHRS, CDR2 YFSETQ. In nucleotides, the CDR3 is TGCGCCAGCAGCTTGGCGCTTAGCTTTAGCACAGATACGCAGTATTTT. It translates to CASSLALSFSTDTQYF.